This TCR beta chain was profiled in a study of T-cell reconstitution after alpha-beta-depleted transplantation in children. This sample's TCRbeta library carried unique molecular identifier barcodes. TCRdb re-analysed the PCR reads in MiXCR, keeping a single row per CDR3 protein. Of around 600,000 distinct CDR3 sequences in the sample, over 9.5% were seen once. This clonotype came up a few times. This CDR3 spans 17 amino acids. Germline assignment: CDR1 MNHNS and CDR2 SASEGT. V shed 5 bases and J 5 bases; nucleotides not matched to a gene: 17. The clonotype originates from a human donor who donated a stem cell graft to a child with acute myeloid leukemia. Sequencing used PBMCs from the stem cell graft donor, obtained from the stem cell graft. The chain joins TRBV6-1 to TRBJ2-7, with 8 positions matching TRBD1. CDR3 nucleotide sequence: TGTGCCAGCAGTCCAAAAACCCACCTCGGACAGGGAGACGAGCAGTACTTC. The encoded protein is CASSPKTHLGQGDEQYF.